Presented here are 26 T cell receptor beta chains from one specimen sequenced in a study of T-cell memory formation after mild COVID-19. From the 5' RACE reads, TCRdb called clonotypes with MiXCR, one entry per CDR3 protein. The sample carries 450,000 or so distinct CDR3 sequences, roughly 20% recorded once. Source material: PBMCs or a T cell subset sorted from them (not recorded which). The receptors derive from an adult woman who had mild COVID-19 (a few samples of this study predate the infection). Cell type and time point are not known.

In this sample, this clonotype turned up many times. One end of the junction fails to match germline, which may point to a read error. The rearrangement joins TRBV5-1 to TRBJ2-5; 11 bases align to TRBD1. Per the germline V gene, CDR1 is SGHRS and CDR2 is YFSETQ. This CDR3 region has 14 residues. The CDR3 here is CASSPGTGGETQYF. The CDR3, as DNA: TGTGCCAGCAGCCCCGGGACAGGGGGAGAGACCCAGTACTTC.

This chain joins TRBV7-6 and TRBJ2-2; a possible D gene is TRBD1 (6 bases). Germline CDR1 and CDR2: SGHVS and FNYEAQ. The CDR3 totals 15 residues. V was trimmed by 7 bases and J by 5 bases, leaving 17 bases between them. The DNA for the CDR3 is TGTGCCAGCACCAACCCCTACAGGGCGACCGGGGAGCTGTTTTTT. The encoded protein is CASTNPYRATGELFF.

The J gene is TRBJ1-1, the V gene TRBV5-1; 12 nucleotides align to TRBD1. The CDR3 is 16 amino acids. The germline V gene has CDR1 SGHRS and CDR2 YFSETQ. Trimming removed 3 bases from V and 1 base from J; junction bases left unmatched: 4. In DNA, the CDR3 is TGCGCCAGCAGCTGGGACAGGGGGCGTGGGAACACTGAAGCTTTCTTT. Amino acid sequence: CASSWDRGRGNTEAFF.

The chain carries TRBV5-1 and TRBJ2-1, with D tentatively TRBD1 (5 bases). CDR1 and CDR2 from the germline V gene are SGHRS and YFSETQ. This CDR3 has 13 amino acids. V lost 3 bases, J lost 4 bases, and 8 bases lay in between. Here the CDR3 DNA reads TGCGCCAGCAGCTCGACAGATTACAATGAGCAGTTCTTC. Its translation is CASSSTDYNEQFF. The full variable domain, completed using reference TRBV5-1 and TRBJ2-1, is KAGVTQTPRYLIKTRGQQVTLSCSPISGHRSVSWYQQTPGQGLQFLFEYFSETQRNKGNFPGRFSGRQFSNSRSEMNVSTLELGDSALYLCASSSTDYNEQFFGPGTRLTVL.

The J gene is TRBJ1-1, the V gene TRBV10-3; D is undetermined. CDR3 length equals 14 residues. Germline CDR1 and CDR2: ENHRY and SYGVKD. The V gene lost 0 bases and the J gene lost 4 bases, with 9 bases spanning the gap. CDR3 sequence reads: CAISESKGGTEAFF. CDR3 coding DNA: TGTGCCATCAGTGAGTCGAAGGGAGGCACTGAAGCTTTCTTT.

The CDR3 region has the DNA TGTGCCAGCAGCTTGCGGGTTGAATCAGAGACCCAGTACTTC. Its translation is CASSLRVESETQYF. This chain uses TRBV5-5 with TRBJ2-5; D gene ambiguous. Trimming shortened V by 1 base and J by 4 bases, and 11 bases separated the two germline ends. CDR1 SGHKS and CDR2 YYEKEE come from the germline V gene (reference sequence). The CDR3 totals 14 residues.

V and J are TRBV3-1 and TRBJ2-5; TRBD1 matches 7 bases. V trimming: 4 bases; J trimming: 5 bases; junction bases outside the gene matches: 10. From germline, CDR1 is LGHDT and CDR2 YNNKEL (reference sequence). The CDR3 spans 15 residues. CDR3 nucleotides: TGTGCCAGCAGCCCATGGCAGGGGGTAGGGGAGACCCAGTACTTC. Encoded protein: CASSPWQGVGETQYF.

The chain has TRBV5-1 and TRBJ2-5; D is perhaps TRBD2 (6 bases). Per the germline V gene, CDR1 is SGHRS and CDR2 is YFSETQ. The CDR3 spans 15 residues. V shed 0 bases and J shed 5 bases, with 14 bases lying between them. The CDR3 coding sequence is TGCGCCAGCAGCTTGGCCTTAACGGGGGTGGAGACCCAGTACTTC. Translation gives CASSLALTGVETQYF.

The V and J genes are TRBV4-1 and TRBJ2-4, with D unresolved. Germline values: CDR1 MGHRA, CDR2 YSYEKL. Trimming took off 1 base at V and 0 bases at J, with 13 bases between the two ends. The CDR3 loop spans 17 amino acids. CDR3: CASSQGKGPQAKNIQYF. The CDR3 coding sequence is TGCGCCAGCAGCCAAGGTAAAGGACCGCAAGCCAAAAACATTCAGTACTTC.

This clonotype occurred a few times. The rearrangement links TRBV5-6 to TRBJ2-1, with 11 positions matching TRBD2. V shed 6 bases, J shed 3 bases, and the junction held 5 bases outside the gene matches. The CDR3 runs to 15 residues. Germline CDR1 SGHDT, CDR2 YYEEEE. The CDR3 DNA reads TGTGCCAGCACCGTAGCGGGGGGGAGCTACAATGAGCAGTTCTTC. Amino acids: CASTVAGGSYNEQFF.

This sequence joins TRBV5-4 and TRBJ2-1; no reliable D call. Trimming stripped 0 bases from V and 10 bases from J, with 11 bases between. CDR1 is SGHNT, CDR2 YYREEE, per germline (reference sequence). This CDR3 contains 13 residues. For the CDR3, the DNA is TGTGCCAGCAGCTTGGCGGGTAGCCGGGAGCAGTTCTTC. Translated, it gives CASSLAGSREQFF.

This clonotype was counted between two and nine times. In DNA form, the CDR3 reads TGTGCCAGCAGCCTGTTCGTGGCGGGCAATCTGAATGAGCAGTTCTTC. Translating it yields CASSLFVAGNLNEQFF. The rearrangement joins TRBV7-6 to TRBJ2-1, with TRBD2 as a possible D gene (5 bases). Germline V CDR1 and CDR2: SGHVS, FNYEAQ. V lost 5 bases to trimming and J lost 7 bases, with 21 bases between them. This CDR3 region has 16 residues.

The table lists this clonotype with a few counts. The V and J genes are TRBV29-1 and TRBJ2-6; D unclear. The length of the CDR3 is 14 residues. The germline V gene encodes CDR1 SQVTM and CDR2 ANQGSEA. V lost 4 bases and J lost 2, with 9 bases in between. CDR3 amino acids: CSVVTGTGANVLTF. The CDR3 DNA sequence: TGCAGCGTTGTTACGGGTACTGGGGCCAACGTCCTGACTTTC.

There are a few counts of this clonotype. The gene calls are TRBV5-5 and TRBJ1-5; the D gene is possibly TRBD1 (6 bases). The CDR3 runs to 15 residues. The V gene's germline CDR1 is SGHKS and CDR2 YYEKEE (reference sequence). V was trimmed by 3 bases and J by 3 bases, leaving 13 bases between them. DNA of the CDR3: TGTGCCAGCAGCTACGTAGACAGGATCAATCAGCCCCAGCATTTT. Translation: CASSYVDRINQPQHF.

The V call is TRBV3-1, the J call TRBJ1-3; D remains ambiguous. The germline gives CDR1 LGHDT, CDR2 YNNKEL (reference sequence). Trimming pared 0 bases from V and 4 bases from J, leaving 13 bases between. This CDR3 is 16 amino acids long. The CDR3 protein is CASSQELRASGNTIYF. The CDR3, as DNA: TGTGCCAGCAGCCAAGAACTTCGGGCCTCGGGAAACACCATATATTTT.

Many counts were recorded for this clonotype. This rearrangement joins TRBV5-1 to TRBJ2-1; D might be TRBD2 (6 bases). Germline V gene data show CDR1 as SGHRS and CDR2 as YFSETQ. Between the trimmed V and J ends, which lost 0 bases and 3 bases, there was a span of 7 bases. This CDR3 is built from 14 residues. CDR3 sequence: CASSLVGGYNEQFF. The DNA of the CDR3 is TGCGCCAGCAGCTTGGTGGGGGGCTACAATGAGCAGTTCTTC.

This clonotype was observed a handful of times. The chain joins TRBV5-8 to TRBJ2-5; 11 bases align to TRBD1. The junction had 5 bases not matched to a gene; V was cut back by 4 bases and J by 0 bases. CDR1 is SGHTS and CDR2 is YDEGEE in the germline V gene. This CDR3 is built from 16 residues. CDR3: CASSGGQGAYQETQYF. In nucleotides, the CDR3 is TGTGCCAGCAGCGGCGGACAGGGGGCGTACCAAGAGACCCAGTACTTC. Filled out from reference TRBV5-8 and TRBJ2-5, the complete variable domain reads EAGVTQSPTHLIKTRGQQATLRCSPISGHTSVYWYQQALGLGLQFLLWYDEGEERNRGNFPPRFSGRQFPNYSSELNVNALELEDSALYLCASSGGQGAYQETQYFGPGTRLLVL.

The chain uses TRBV27 and TRBJ2-4, with D possibly matching TRBD1 (5 bases). V was shortened by 3 bases and J by 5 bases, with 14 bases between the two germline ends. Germline V CDR1 and CDR2: MNHEY, SMNVEV (reference sequence). CDR3 length: 15 residues. The CDR3 protein is CASSLAWGLQNIQYF. CDR3 sequence (DNA): TGTGCCAGCAGTTTGGCATGGGGCCTCCAAAACATTCAGTACTTC.

This clonotype was counted only a few times. This rearrangement joins TRBV20-1 to TRBJ2-7; 11 bases agree with TRBD1. The CDR3 extends over 11 amino acids. Per germline, CDR1 DFQATT and CDR2 SNEGSKA (reference sequence). J lost 6 bases, V lost 5 bases, and 0 bases had no gene match. The CDR3 nucleotides read TGCAGTGCTGGGACAGGGGGCGAGCAGTACTTC. This encodes CSAGTGGEQYF.

This clonotype was seen a few times. V is TRBV10-3 and J is TRBJ1-5, with D possibly being TRBD1 (5 bases). V lost 8 bases and J lost 5, with 19 bases in between. The CDR3 sequence is 15 residues long. CDR1 ENHRY and CDR2 SYGVKD come from the germline V gene. The CDR3 nucleotides read TGTGCCATCGGGGGTCCCGGGAACAATTATCAGCCCCAGCATTTT. This encodes CAIGGPGNNYQPQHF.

In this sample, this clonotype turned up a few times. This chain connects TRBV24-1 to TRBJ2-3, with D perhaps being TRBD1 or TRBD2 (5 bases each). Trimming stripped 1 base from V and 3 bases from J, with 13 bases between. CDR3 length: 16 residues. CDR1 is KGHDR and CDR2 is SFDVKD in the germline V gene. The CDR3 reads CATSDLVRGRTDTQYF. For the CDR3, the DNA is TGTGCCACCAGTGATTTAGTGAGGGGTAGGACAGATACGCAGTATTTT.

The table lists this clonotype with many counts. The chain recombines TRBV12-3 or TRBV12-4 with TRBJ2-3; maybe TRBD1 (6 bases). The CDR3 runs 14 residues. V was shortened by 4 bases and J by 1 base, with 9 bases between the two germline ends. CDR3 sequence: CASSSGAGTDTQYF. DNA for the CDR3: TGTGCCAGCAGTTCAGGGGCGGGCACAGATACGCAGTATTTT.

The table lists this clonotype with a few counts. The V and J genes are TRBV30 and TRBJ2-3; D unclear. The CDR3 loop spans 14 amino acids. Trimming stripped 2 bases from V and 1 base from J, with 10 bases between. Germline CDR1 GTSNPN, CDR2 SVGIG (reference sequence). The CDR3: CAWSLGAGTDTQYF. DNA for the CDR3: TGTGCCTGGAGTTTAGGTGCGGGCACAGATACGCAGTATTTT.

The chain uses TRBV12-3 or TRBV12-4 and TRBJ2-1; D might be TRBD1 (6 bases). Trimming took 5 bases from V and 12 from J, leaving 17 bases between them. The CDR3 runs 13 residues. Written as DNA, the CDR3 is TGTGCCAGCAGTACGCGCACAGGGTCGGGGCAGTTCTTC. It is translated as CASSTRTGSGQFF.

V usage is TRBV6-2 or TRBV6-3 and J usage is TRBJ2-7; a possible D gene is TRBD1 (6 bases). In germline, CDR1 is MNHEY, CDR2 SVGEGT. The CDR3 extends over 14 amino acids. Between the trimmed V and J ends, which lost 10 bases and 3 bases, there was a span of 19 bases. CDR3 sequence reads: CATRFAGAYYEQYF. The CDR3 nucleotides read TGTGCCACCCGATTCGCAGGGGCCTACTACGAGCAGTACTTC.

Ten or more counts support this clonotype. The rearrangement uses TRBV4-1 and TRBJ1-2; possibly TRBD1 for D (6 bases). Germline-derived CDR1 and CDR2 are MGHRA and YSYEKL. CDR3 size: 13 residues. V dropped 0 bases and J dropped 6 bases, with 8 bases sitting between them. The CDR3 loop is CASSQEGAHGYTF. CDR3 nucleotides: TGCGCCAGCAGCCAAGAGGGGGCTCATGGCTACACCTTC.